Listed below are T cell receptor beta chains from one sample, sequenced in a study of vaccination effects on CD4 cells after COVID-19. The antigens for these receptors are not known. Generated by immunoSEQ multiplex PCR, the TCRdb table keeps only in-frame clones and is missing some. The repertoire holds 35,000 to 55,000 clones, with roughly 80% as singletons. Material: CD4+ T cells from PBMCs cultured with a peptide pool, obtained before COVID-19 vaccination. The receptors stem from a human donor who had a prior SARS-CoV-2 infection. CDR3s include the opening cysteine and the closing phenylalanine or tryptophan. D genes are given only for firm matches. Where a row states a size, it is once, few, many or the class of an expanded clone; other rows omit it.

V	size	D	J	length	CDR3	DNA
TRBV11-2	once	-	TRBJ2-7	15	CASSLRSAGAHEQYF	TGTGCCAGCAGCTTACGTTCGGCAGGGGCCCACGAGCAGTACTTC
TRBV10-3	-	TRBD2	TRBJ2-7	13	CAIRGGLAYEQYF	TGTGCCATCAGAGGCGGACTAGCCTACGAGCAGTACTTC
TRBV27	-	-	TRBJ2-7	14	CASSLAPRVYEQYF	TGTGCCAGCAGTTTAGCTCCGCGGGTTTACGAGCAGTACTTC
TRBV24-1	-	TRBD1	TRBJ2-2	18	CATSEEDRTGPYAGELFF	TGTGCCACCAGTGAGGAAGACAGGACAGGGCCTTATGCCGGGGAGCTGTTTTTT
TRBV18	-	TRBD1	TRBJ2-7	18	CASSPRQQGAVWANEQYF	TGTGCCAGCTCACCACGGCAGCAGGGGGCTGTTTGGGCCAACGAGCAGTACTTC
TRBV30	-	-	TRBJ1-6	13	CAWSVSTNSPLHF	TGTGCCTGGAGTGTGAGTACGAATTCACCCCTCCACTTT
TRBV4-1	-	TRBD1	TRBJ2-7	16	CASSQEGTGDFYEQYF	TGCGCCAGCAGCCAAGAGGGGACAGGGGACTTCTACGAGCAGTACTTC
TRBV2	medium-sized	-	TRBJ2-1	15	CASTDVGRARYEQFF	TGTGCCAGCACCGACGTAGGGCGGGCCCGCTATGAGCAGTTCTTC
TRBV4-3	-	TRBD2	TRBJ2-3	16	CASSQDPGGRTDTQYF	TGCGCCAGCAGCCAAGACCCCGGCGGGAGGACAGATACGCAGTATTTT
TRBV5-5	-	TRBD2	TRBJ2-2	17	CASSKRLAGGDTGELFF	TGTGCCAGCAGCAAAAGACTAGCGGGAGGGGACACCGGGGAGCTGTTTTTT
TRBV5-1	-	TRBD2	TRBJ2-3	16	CASSLEGLAGWDTQYF	TGCGCCAGCAGCCTGGAGGGACTAGCGGGGTGGGATACGCAGTATTTT
TRBV18	-	-	TRBJ2-5	15	CASSPGIAAGETQYF	TGTGCCAGCTCACCAGGCATAGCGGCGGGAGAGACCCAGTACTTC
TRBV10-3	-	TRBD1	TRBJ1-2	14	CAISPGTGDYGYTF	TGTGCCATCAGCCCCGGGACAGGGGACTATGGCTACACCTTC
TRBV4-3	once	TRBD1	TRBJ2-3	16	CASSPRWDRGADTQYF	TGCGCCAGCAGCCCCCGGTGGGACAGAGGGGCAGATACGCAGTATTTT
TRBV4-3	-	-	TRBJ2-1	14	CASSQEKERTGQFF	TGCGCCAGCAGCCAAGAAAAGGAGAGAACAGGGCAGTTCTTC
TRBV7-8	-	TRBD1	TRBJ2-5	15	CASSTWTGEEETQYF	TGTGCCAGCAGCACCTGGACAGGGGAAGAAGAGACCCAGTACTTC
TRBV2	-	-	TRBJ1-6	15	CASIFDSSYNSPLHF	TGTGCCAGCATCTTTGATAGCTCCTATAATTCACCCCTCCACTTT
TRBV25-1	-	-	TRBJ1-4	13	CASSRGGDEKLFF	TGTGCCAGCAGTCGGGGGGGGGATGAAAAACTGTTTTTT
TRBV7-2	-	-	TRBJ2-5	14	CASSIRGIRETQYF	TGTGCCAGCAGCATCAGGGGTATCCGAGAGACCCAGTACTTC
TRBV6-5	-	-	TRBJ1-4	16	CASSYYSSTTNEKLFF	TGTGCCAGCAGTTATTACAGCTCTACAACTAATGAAAAACTGTTTTTT
TRBV6-2/TRBV6-3	few	-	TRBJ2-7	16	CASSFWPLANSYEQYF	TGTGCCAGCAGTTTCTGGCCTCTAGCGAACTCCTACGAGCAGTACTTC
TRBV3-1/TRBV3-2	once	-	TRBJ1-2	14	CASSQVENRQGYTF	TGTGCCAGCAGCCAAGTGGAGAATCGTCAAGGCTACACCTTC
TRBV6-5	-	TRBD1	TRBJ2-7	14	CASTGTADSYEQYF	TGTGCCAGCACTGGGACAGCAGACTCCTACGAGCAGTACTTC
TRBV11-2	-	-	TRBJ2-7	14	CASSLSRSSYEQYF	TGTGCCAGCAGCTTGTCCAGGAGCTCCTACGAGCAGTACTTC
TRBV18	-	-	TRBJ2-7	11	CASSPGTEQYF	TGTGCCAGCTCACCAGGGACCGAGCAGTACTTC
TRBV5-1	-	TRBD1	TRBJ2-2	17	CASSLAGRTGVPGELFF	TGCGCCAGCAGCTTGGCTGGGAGGACAGGGGTCCCCGGGGAGCTGTTTTTT
TRBV5-1	few	TRBD1	TRBJ1-6	14	CASSLGQGLSPLHF	TGCGCCAGCAGCCTGGGACAGGGGCTGTCACCCCTCCACTTT
TRBV9	-	TRBD1	TRBJ2-7	14	CASSVGQGDYEQYF	TGTGCCAGCAGCGTAGGACAGGGGGACTACGAGCAGTACTTC
TRBV6-5	-	TRBD1	TRBJ1-4	14	CASSFAGGGEKLFF	TGTGCCAGCAGTTTCGCAGGGGGCGGTGAAAAACTGTTTTTT
TRBV7-7	-	TRBD1	TRBJ2-5	15	CASSIQTGGQETQYF	TGTGCTAGCAGCATACAAACAGGGGGCCAAGAGACCCAGTACTTC
TRBV5-6	-	TRBD1	TRBJ2-1	16	CASSLTGANLYNEQFF	TGTGCCAGCAGCTTAACAGGGGCCAACCTCTACAATGAGCAGTTCTTC
TRBV6-5	-	TRBD2	TRBJ2-7	14	CASTLAGPLYEQYF	TGTGCCAGCACTCTAGCGGGGCCTCTGTACGAGCAGTACTTC
TRBV2	-	TRBD2	TRBJ2-1	15	CASEVIAGAYNEQFF	TGTGCCAGCGAGGTAATAGCGGGAGCCTACAATGAGCAGTTCTTC
TRBV4-2	once	TRBD2	TRBJ2-3	18	CASSQEPATSGSLDTQYF	TGTGCCAGCAGCCAAGAGCCGGCGACTAGCGGGAGTCTAGATACGCAGTATTTT
TRBV19	-	TRBD1	TRBJ2-2	15	CASRKGQGVTGELFF	TGTGCCAGTAGGAAAGGCCAGGGGGTCACCGGGGAGCTGTTTTTT
TRBV7-2	-	TRBD1	TRBJ2-7	15	CASSTYGQGRYEQYF	TGTGCCAGCAGCACCTATGGACAGGGTCGATACGAGCAGTACTTC
TRBV7-9	-	-	TRBJ2-3	14	CASSWDVGGDTQYF	TGTGCCAGCAGCTGGGACGTTGGTGGCGATACGCAGTATTTT
TRBV2	few	TRBD1	TRBJ1-1	14	CASSDRGSVTEAFF	TGTGCCAGCAGTGACAGGGGGTCGGTCACTGAAGCTTTCTTT
TRBV27	-	-	TRBJ2-1	13	CASSLQQYNEQFF	TGTGCCAGCAGTTTGCAACAATACAATGAGCAGTTCTTC
TRBV29-1	few	-	TRBJ1-2	14	CSVAMGWANYGYTF	TGCAGCGTGGCCATGGGGTGGGCTAACTATGGCTACACCTTC
TRBV19	-	TRBD2	TRBJ2-3	16	CATTPIAGLSTDTQYF	TGTGCCACTACGCCTATAGCGGGACTCAGCACAGATACGCAGTATTTT
TRBV28	-	TRBD1	TRBJ1-4	14	CASGPGQGVEKLFF	TGTGCCAGCGGACCGGGACAGGGCGTAGAAAAACTGTTTTTT
TRBV5-4	-	TRBD1	TRBJ1-5	14	CASSAGTDNQPQHF	TGTGCCAGCAGCGCCGGGACAGACAATCAGCCCCAGCATTTT
TRBV28	-	-	TRBJ2-1	16	CASNPLMDSSYNEQFF	TGTGCCAGCAACCCACTAATGGATAGCTCCTACAATGAGCAGTTCTTC
TRBV20-1	few	-	TRBJ1-1	15	CSASGAGYHNTEAFF	TGCAGTGCCAGTGGTGCAGGGTATCACAACACTGAAGCTTTCTTT
TRBV9	-	-	TRBJ2-1	15	CASSVDAGNYNEQFF	TGTGCCAGCAGCGTAGACGCGGGAAACTACAATGAGCAGTTCTTC
TRBV5-4	-	-	TRBJ2-7	16	CASSKAGYVGAYEQYF	TGTGCCAGCAGCAAAGCCGGGTATGTCGGTGCCTACGAGCAGTACTTC
TRBV2	-	-	TRBJ2-1	14	CASSAQRRTSEQFF	TGTGCCAGCAGTGCCCAGCGCCGTACCAGTGAGCAGTTCTTC
TRBV27	-	-	TRBJ1-5	14	CASSLVARDQPQHF	TGTGCCAGCAGTTTAGTCGCCAGGGATCAGCCCCAGCATTTT